Listed here is a single T cell receptor beta chain. What it binds is not known. Method: immunoSEQ multiplex PCR; TCRdb's copy keeps in-frame clones and lacks some. The sample lists around 130,000 clones, about 90% seen once, with 7.5% to 8% in the top ten. The germline gives CDR1 MNHEY, CDR2 SVGAGI. V was trimmed by 4 bases and J by 5 bases, leaving 12 bases between them. The CDR3 runs 13 residues. The sample is drawn from a study of T cell responses to AZD1222 COVID-19 vaccine. General study results and limits: No day 14 peak samples; only post-peak repertoires were characterized.

This material consisted of peripheral blood, taken 28 days after the second dose of the MenACWY control vaccine. V usage is TRBV6-5 and J usage is TRBJ2-7; possible D gene TRBD2, 6 bases. This receptor was identified in an adult who received the MenACWY meningococcal vaccine as a control. CDR3 sequence: CASSLRGLDEQYF. As DNA, the CDR3 is TGTGCCAGCAGTTTGCGGGGATTGGACGAGCAGTACTTC.